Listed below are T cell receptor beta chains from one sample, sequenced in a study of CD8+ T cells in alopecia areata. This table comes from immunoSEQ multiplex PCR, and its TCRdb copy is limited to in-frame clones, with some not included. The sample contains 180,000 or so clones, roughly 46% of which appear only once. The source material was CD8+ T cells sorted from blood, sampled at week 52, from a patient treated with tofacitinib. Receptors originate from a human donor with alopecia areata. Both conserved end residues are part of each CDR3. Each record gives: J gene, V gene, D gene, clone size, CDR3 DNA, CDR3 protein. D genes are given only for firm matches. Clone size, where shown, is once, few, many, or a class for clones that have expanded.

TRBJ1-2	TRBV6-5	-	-	TGTGCCAGCACCCTGGGTGGCTCGTTGGGCTACACCTTC	CASTLGGSLGYTF
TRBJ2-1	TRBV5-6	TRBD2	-	TGTGCCAGCAGCCCCGGGACTAGAACCTACAATGAGCAGTTCTTC	CASSPGTRTYNEQFF
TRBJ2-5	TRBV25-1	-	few	TGTGCCAGCACGCCCCTCGGGGCAGGCCAAGAGACCCAGTACTTC	CASTPLGAGQETQYF
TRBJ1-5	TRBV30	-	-	TGTGCCTGGAGTACACAGGGAGATCAGCCCCAGCATTTT	CAWSTQGDQPQHF
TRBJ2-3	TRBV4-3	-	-	TGCGCCAGCAGCCAAGATTTATGGCACAGTGAGCTTTCTAGCACAGATACGCAGTATTTT	CASSQDLWHSELSSTDTQYF
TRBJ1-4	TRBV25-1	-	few	TGTGCCAGCAGCGCCCCAGGGACCACTAATGAAAAACTGTTTTTT	CASSAPGTTNEKLFF
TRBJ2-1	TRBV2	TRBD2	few	TGTGCCAGCACACTAGCGGGGGCTATCAATGAGCAGTTCTTC	CASTLAGAINEQFF
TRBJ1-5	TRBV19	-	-	TGTGCCAGTAGTAGCGGGAGCAATCAGCCCCAGCATTTT	CASSSGSNQPQHF
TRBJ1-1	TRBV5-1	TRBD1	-	TGCGCCAGCAGCTCAACAGGGGGCAGTCCCAACACTGAAGCTTTCTTT	CASSSTGGSPNTEAFF
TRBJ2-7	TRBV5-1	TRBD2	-	TGCGCCAGCAGCGACGTGGTAGCGGGGCGAGGGGAGCAGTACTTC	CASSDVVAGRGEQYF
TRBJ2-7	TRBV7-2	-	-	TGTGCCAGCAGCCGGAACCGTGGATACGATTCCGAGCAGTACTTC	CASSRNRGYDSEQYF
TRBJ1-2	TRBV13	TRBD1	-	TGTGCCAGCAGCCCCAGGGGGTCTTACGGCTACACCTTC	CASSPRGSYGYTF
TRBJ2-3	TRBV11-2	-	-	TGTGCCAGCAGCCTAAGGGGACCGGATACGCAGTATTTT	CASSLRGPDTQYF
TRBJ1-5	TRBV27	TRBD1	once	TGTGCCAGCAGGCCGCTTGAGGGGGCGCTTAGCAATCAGCCCCAGCATTTT	CASRPLEGALSNQPQHF
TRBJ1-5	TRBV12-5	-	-	TGTGCTAGTGGTCTGGGACACGAGTCCGGGGCCCAGCATTTT	CASGLGHESGAQHF
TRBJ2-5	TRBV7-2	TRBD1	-	TGTGCCAGCAGCTGGGACAGGAGGGAGACCCAGTACTTC	CASSWDRRETQYF
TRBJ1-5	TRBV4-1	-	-	TGCGCCAGCAGCCGTTGGACAGCCCATCAGCCCCAGCATTTT	CASSRWTAHQPQHF
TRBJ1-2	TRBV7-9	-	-	TGTGCCAGCAGCTTATCACAGGACAGCGGAGAAGGCTACACCTTC	CASSLSQDSGEGYTF
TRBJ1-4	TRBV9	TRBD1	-	TGTGCCAGCAGCGTAGCCGGGACAGAAAATGAAAAACTGTTTTTT	CASSVAGTENEKLFF
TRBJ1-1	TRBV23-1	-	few	TGCGCCAGCAGTCAATCAAGCTCGGCAGAGAACACTGAAGCTTTCTTT	CASSQSSSAENTEAFF
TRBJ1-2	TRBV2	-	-	TGTGCCAGCAGTGAAGTACGGCAGGCCAACTATGGCTACACCTTC	CASSEVRQANYGYTF
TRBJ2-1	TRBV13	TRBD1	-	TGTGCCAGCAGCGGCCGGGACAGGGGGGACAATGAGCAGTTCTTC	CASSGRDRGDNEQFF
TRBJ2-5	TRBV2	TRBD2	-	TGTGCCAGCAGCCGGATCGGGGGGCAAGAGACCCAGTACTTC	CASSRIGGQETQYF
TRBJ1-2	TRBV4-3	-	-	TGCGCCAGCAGCTTATTCGGGACGGTGGGCTATGGCTACACCTTC	CASSLFGTVGYGYTF
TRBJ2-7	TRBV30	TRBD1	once	TGTGCCTGGAGTCTCCTACAGGGGGCCTACGAGCAGTACTTC	CAWSLLQGAYEQYF
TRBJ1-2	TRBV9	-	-	TGTGCCAGCAGCGCCCACTCTGATGGCTACACCTTC	CASSAHSDGYTF
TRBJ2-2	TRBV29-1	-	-	TGCAGCGTTGCCCAGGACAGAGCCCTCCCCACCGGGGAGCTGTTTTTT	CSVAQDRALPTGELFF
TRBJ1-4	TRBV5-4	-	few	TGTGCCAGCAGCTGGGGCCCCATGGAAAAACTGTTTTTT	CASSWGPMEKLFF
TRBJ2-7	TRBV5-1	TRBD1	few	TGCGCCAGCAGCTGGGACAGGGAAACCTACGAGCAGTACTTC	CASSWDRETYEQYF
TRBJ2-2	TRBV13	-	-	TGTGCCAGCAGCCTCGGGCACCCGAACACCGGGGAGCTGTTTTTT	CASSLGHPNTGELFF
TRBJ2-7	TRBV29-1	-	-	TGCAGCGCCGGGACCGCTACCTACGAGCAGTACTTC	CSAGTATYEQYF
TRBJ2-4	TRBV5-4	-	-	TGTGCCAGCAGCGATAGGGACGCTGGGGACATTCAGTACTTC	CASSDRDAGDIQYF
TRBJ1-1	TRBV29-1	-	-	TGCAGCGTTGAGAGTCAAGGGGAAGCTTTCTTT	CSVESQGEAFF